The 17 T cell receptor beta chains in this list originate from one sample, sequenced in a study of CD8 T cells in Susac syndrome. Random-hexamer reverse transcription was applied to roughly 0.45 to 1 ug RNA. TCRdb re-derived calls from the immunoSEQ multiplex PCR reads in MiXCR, one entry per CDR3 protein. The table lists over 350,000 distinct CDR3 sequences, 85% of them singletons. The sample consisted of CD8+ T cells from PBMCs. These receptor sequences come from a human donor with multiple sclerosis.

This clonotype appeared a single time. V and J are TRBV27 and TRBJ1-2; possible D gene TRBD1, 6 bases. The CDR3 is made up of 14 amino acids. V shed 3 bases and J shed 6 bases, with 14 bases lying between them. Germline loops: CDR1 MNHEY, CDR2 SMNVEV (reference sequence). In DNA form, the CDR3 reads TGTGCCAGCAGTTTGACCAGGGGAGTGGATGGCTACACCTTC. Its protein product is CASSLTRGVDGYTF.

V is TRBV9 and J is TRBJ1-5; D call uncertain. Per germline, CDR1 SGDLS and CDR2 YYNGEE. The CDR3 covers 17 residues. Trimming removed 3 bases at V and 0 bases at J, with 16 bases between. The CDR3 loop is CASSASEVPNSNQPQHF. DNA for the CDR3: TGTGCCAGCAGCGCCTCCGAAGTTCCGAATAGCAATCAGCCCCAGCATTTT.

The chain links TRBV11-2 to TRBJ2-2; D not certain. The CDR3 spans 15 residues. V shed 3 bases and J shed 2 bases, with 10 bases lying between them. Germline lookup yields CDR1 SGHAT and CDR2 FQNNGV. CDR3 amino acids: CASSLVTPNTGELFF. The CDR3 DNA follows: TGTGCCAGCAGCTTGGTAACTCCTAACACCGGGGAGCTGTTTTTT.

The chain links TRBV19 to TRBJ2-7; 11 bases map to TRBD2. Looked up from germline, CDR1 is LNHDA and CDR2 is SQIVND (reference sequence). J lost 0 bases, V lost 5 bases, and 6 bases had no gene match. There are 16 residues in the CDR3. In nucleotides, the CDR3 is TGTGCCAGTAGTCCGGGACTAGCGGCGGGCTCCTACGAGCAGTACTTC. Protein sequence: CASSPGLAAGSYEQYF.

DNA of the CDR3: TGTGCCAGCAGTTACCAGGGTGTCGGGGGGCATACGAACACCGGGGAGCTGTTTTTT. Residues: CASSYQGVGGHTNTGELFF. This chain links TRBV6-5 with TRBJ2-2; D perhaps matches TRBD2 (7 bases). Per germline, CDR1 MNHEY and CDR2 SVGAGI. The CDR3 covers 19 residues. Trimming removed 2 bases at V and 0 bases at J, with 19 bases between.

This clonotype was seen only a few times. The CDR3 here is CASSSTSYLNEQYF. In DNA form, the CDR3 reads TGTGCCAGCAGTTCCACTTCTTACCTTAACGAGCAGTACTTC. The rearrangement joins TRBV7-9 to TRBJ2-7; D unclear. V was shortened by 6 bases and J by 5 bases, with 17 bases between the two germline ends. This CDR3 has 14 residues. Germline lookup yields CDR1 SEHNR and CDR2 FQNEAQ (reference sequence).

This chain joins TRBV3-1 and TRBJ1-2, with D tentatively TRBD1 (5 bases). Germline assignment: CDR1 LGHDT and CDR2 YNNKEL (reference sequence). The germline V and J ends were trimmed by 1 base and 3 bases, with 9 bases remaining between them. The CDR3 runs to 14 residues. The CDR3 loop reads CASSQGQGYYGYTF. CDR3 in DNA: TGTGCCAGCAGCCAAGGCCAGGGATACTATGGCTACACCTTC.

The rearrangement joins TRBV20-1 to TRBJ2-2; D gene unclear. Germline assignment: CDR1 DFQATT and CDR2 SNEGSKA (reference sequence). Between the trimmed V and J ends, which lost 1 base and 5 bases, there was a span of 11 bases. This CDR3 spans 14 amino acids. The chain's CDR3 is CSARGIRRTGELFF. DNA of the CDR3: TGCAGTGCTAGAGGAATCCGTCGGACCGGGGAGCTGTTTTTT.

This clonotype came up once. The chain carries TRBV4-1 and TRBJ1-1, with D possibly TRBD1 on 6 matching bases. Trimming cost V 2 bases and J 0 bases, with 16 bases left between them. Germline CDR1 and CDR2: MGHRA and YSYEKL. The CDR3 loop spans 17 amino acids. The CDR3 DNA sequence: TGCGCCAGCAGCCAACCCGGGACACCTGCCTTGAACACTGAAGCTTTCTTT. Translated, it gives CASSQPGTPALNTEAFF.

The V gene is TRBV20-1, the J gene TRBJ2-5; 8 nucleotides align to TRBD2. CDR3 length: 15 residues. In germline, CDR1 is DFQATT, CDR2 SNEGSKA (reference sequence). V shed 0 bases, J shed 4 bases, and the junction held 7 bases outside the gene matches. The CDR3 nucleotides are TGCAGTGCTAGAGACCCAGCGGGAGCCTCAGAGACCCAGTACTTC. Protein product: CSARDPAGASETQYF.

The rearrangement links TRBV27 to TRBJ2-1; a weak D match, TRBD1 (6 bases). V was cut by 6 bases and J by 5 bases, with 14 bases left in between. Germline assignment: CDR1 MNHEY and CDR2 SMNVEV (reference sequence). CDR3 length equals 14 residues. The CDR3 here is CASSWGEGDNEQFF. CDR3 bases: TGTGCCAGCAGCTGGGGAGAGGGGGACAATGAGCAGTTCTTC.

The chain joins TRBV2 to TRBJ1-1; D remains ambiguous. Between the trimmed V and J ends, which lost 0 bases and 2 bases, there was a span of 10 bases. Germline V gene data show CDR1 as SNHLY and CDR2 as FYNNEI. This CDR3 has 15 residues. The CDR3 DNA follows: TGTGCCAGCAGTGAAGCACAGTACAAAAACACTGAAGCTTTCTTT. It codes for CASSEAQYKNTEAFF.

J is TRBJ2-2 and V is TRBV18; D is ambiguous. Germline lookup yields CDR1 KGHSH and CDR2 LQKENI. The CDR3 sequence is 17 residues long. V lost 2 bases, J lost 1 base, and 14 bases lay in between. CDR3 DNA sequence: TGTGCCAGCTCACCAATACTCGTACAGTTGAACACCGGGGAGCTGTTTTTT. This translates into CASSPILVQLNTGELFF.

This clonotype was recorded once. V and J are TRBV30 and TRBJ2-3; the match to TRBD1 covers 7 bases. Germline CDR1 GTSNPN, CDR2 SVGIG (reference sequence). Trimming at V came to 5 bases and at J to 5 bases, leaving 7 bases not matched to a gene. The CDR3 totals 13 residues. The DNA for the CDR3 is TGTGCCTGGGGCACAGGGGCGCTAGATACGCAGTATTTT. This sequence encodes CAWGTGALDTQYF.

The chain links TRBV5-1 to TRBJ1-2; 8 bases are a match to TRBD1. This CDR3 is built from 14 residues. The germline gives CDR1 SGHRS, CDR2 YFSETQ. V lost 5 bases and J lost 8; bases outside the gene matches: 11. The CDR3 protein is CASREGQGVRGYTF. In DNA, the CDR3 is TGCGCCAGCAGGGAAGGACAGGGTGTGAGGGGCTACACCTTC.

The CDR3 here is CASSVPGQSKNIQYF. DNA for the CDR3: TGTGCCAGCAGTGTTCCGGGACAGTCCAAAAACATTCAGTACTTC. This chain joins TRBV28 and TRBJ2-4, with TRBD1 matching over 7 bases. CDR1 is MDHEN and CDR2 is SYDVKM in the germline V gene. This CDR3 contains 15 residues. The J segment lost 2 bases and the V segment lost 5 bases, leaving 6 bases of the junction unmatched. The full variable domain, in which reference TRBV28 and TRBJ2-4 provide the parts outside the CDR3, is DVKVTQSSRYLVKRTGEKVFLECVQDMDHENMFWYRQDPGLGLRLIYFSYDVKMKEKGDIPEGYSVSREKKERFSLILESASTNQTSMYLCASSVPGQSKNIQYFGAGTRLSVL.

V usage is TRBV10-1 and J usage is TRBJ2-1; tentative D call: TRBD2 (6 bases). Germline CDR1 reads WNHNN; CDR2 reads SYGVQD (reference sequence). The CDR3 contains 13 residues. V lost 4 bases to trimming and J lost 7 bases, with 11 bases between them. This chain's CDR3 is CASSGMLANEQFF. The CDR3 bases are TGCGCCAGCAGTGGGATGCTAGCGAATGAGCAGTTCTTC.